The clone carrying this T cell receptor (beta chain) showed up many times. Its antigen is still unknown. This entry comes from a study of response to subunit inactivated influenza vaccine. Regarding the study as a whole: After each seasonal influenza vaccination, few new T cells are recruited, the authors suggested.

TCRdb passed the RT-PCR reads through MiXCR, listing each CDR3 protein once. The sample records more than 450,000 distinct CDR3 sequences, roughly 8.2% being singletons. The germline V gene has CDR1 ENHRY and CDR2 SYGVKD. The CDR3 runs 14 residues. Trimming removed 10 bases from V and 6 bases from J, with 19 bases in between. The rearrangement links TRBV10-3 to TRBJ1-5, with D unresolved. The material was PBMCs from blood, obtained less than 25 months after vaccination. This receptor was identified in a man between 50 and 75 years old who received an inactivated influenza vaccine. The CDR3 DNA follows: TGTGCCAGCTGGGTTGGGGTGCAGCGTCAGCCCCAGCATTTT. Protein sequence: CASWVGVQRQPQHF.